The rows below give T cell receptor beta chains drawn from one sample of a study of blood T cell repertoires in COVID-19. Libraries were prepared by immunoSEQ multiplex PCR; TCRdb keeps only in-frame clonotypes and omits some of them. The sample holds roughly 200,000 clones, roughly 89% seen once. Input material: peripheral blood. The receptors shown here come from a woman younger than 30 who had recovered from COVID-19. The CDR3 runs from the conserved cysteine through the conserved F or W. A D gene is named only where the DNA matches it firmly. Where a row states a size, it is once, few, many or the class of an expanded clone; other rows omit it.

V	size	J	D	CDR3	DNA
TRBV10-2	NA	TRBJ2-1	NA	CASSDRARDNEQFF	TGCGCCAGCAGTGATCGAGCCAGGGACAATGAGCAGTTCTTC
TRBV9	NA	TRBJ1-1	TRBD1	CASSPWDRGENTEAFF	TGTGCCAGCAGCCCATGGGACAGGGGCGAGAACACTGAAGCTTTCTTT
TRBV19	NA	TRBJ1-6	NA	CASSKGRIRGRADNSPLHF	TGTGCCAGTAGTAAAGGCCGAATAAGGGGCAGGGCAGACAATTCACCCCTCCACTTT
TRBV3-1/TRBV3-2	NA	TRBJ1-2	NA	CASNRGGSLYGYTF	TGTGCCTCTAATAGGGGGGGAAGTCTCTATGGCTACACCTTC
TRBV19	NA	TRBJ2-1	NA	CASSTGKEAPNEQFF	TGTGCCAGTAGTACCGGAAAAGAGGCTCCCAATGAGCAGTTCTTC
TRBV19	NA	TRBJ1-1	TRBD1	CASSADRDTEAFF	TGTGCCAGTAGTGCTGACAGGGACACTGAAGCTTTCTTT
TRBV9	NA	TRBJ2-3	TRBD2	CASSVEVSGDGTDTQYF	TGTGCCAGCAGCGTAGAGGTTAGCGGGGACGGCACAGATACGCAGTATTTT
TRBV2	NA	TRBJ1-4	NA	CASSITSTNEKLFF	TGTGCCAGCAGTATCACATCAACTAATGAAAAACTGTTTTTT
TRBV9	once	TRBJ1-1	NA	CASSDDRGWSFF	TGTGCCAGCAGCGACGACCGAGGCTGGTCTTTCTTT
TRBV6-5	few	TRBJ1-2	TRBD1	CASRPTGGVGGYTF	TGTGCCAGCAGGCCAACAGGGGGCGTCGGTGGCTACACCTTC
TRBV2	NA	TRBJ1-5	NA	CASASGGGPNQPQHF	TGTGCCAGCGCCTCAGGCGGGGGCCCGAATCAGCCCCAGCATTTT
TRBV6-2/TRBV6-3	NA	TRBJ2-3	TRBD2	CASSYGSSGSTDTQYF	TGTGCCAGCAGTTATGGGTCTAGCGGGAGCACAGATACGCAGTATTTT
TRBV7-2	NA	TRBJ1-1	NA	CASSLDRRNTEAFF	TGTGCCAGCAGCTTAGATCGCAGGAACACTGAAGCTTTCTTT
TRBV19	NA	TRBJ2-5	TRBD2	CATGLAGATSQETQYF	TGTGCCACAGGACTAGCGGGGGCCACCTCCCAAGAGACCCAGTACTTC
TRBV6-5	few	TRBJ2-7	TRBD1	CASTRGTDLYEQYF	TGTGCCAGCACCAGAGGGACAGATTTATACGAGCAGTACTTC
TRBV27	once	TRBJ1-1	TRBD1	CASSLPKYRGRMGEAFF	TGTGCCAGCAGTTTACCCAAATACAGGGGGCGTATGGGTGAAGCTTTCTTT
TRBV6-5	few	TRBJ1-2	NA	CASRTGVGGAYGYTF	TGTGCCAGCAGAACCGGTGTAGGGGGGGCGTATGGCTACACCTTC
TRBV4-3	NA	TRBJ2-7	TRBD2	CASSQDVGGSYEQYF	TGCGCCAGCAGCCAAGATGTGGGGGGGTCCTACGAGCAGTACTTC
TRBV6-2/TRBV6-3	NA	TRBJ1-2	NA	CASSHKPQGYYGYTF	TGTGCCAGCAGCCATAAACCACAGGGATACTATGGCTACACCTTC
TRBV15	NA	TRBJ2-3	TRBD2	CATSRGVAGASTDTQYF	TGTGCCACCAGCAGAGGGGTAGCGGGAGCTAGCACAGATACGCAGTATTTT
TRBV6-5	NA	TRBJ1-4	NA	CASSLIRREKLFF	TGTGCCAGCAGCCTTATCCGGCGGGAAAAACTGTTTTTT
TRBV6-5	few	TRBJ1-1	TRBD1	CASTTGRSTEAFF	TGTGCCAGCACGACAGGGAGGAGCACTGAAGCTTTCTTT
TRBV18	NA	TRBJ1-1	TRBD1	CASSRTGVNTEAFF	TGTGCCAGCTCACGGACAGGGGTGAACACTGAAGCTTTCTTT
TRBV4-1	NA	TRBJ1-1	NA	CASSQVGGRAFF	TGCGCCAGCAGCCAAGTCGGGGGGCGTGCTTTCTTT
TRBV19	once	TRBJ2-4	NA	CASSIKVGMGTKNIQYF	TGTGCCAGTAGTATTAAGGTCGGGATGGGTACCAAAAACATTCAGTACTTC
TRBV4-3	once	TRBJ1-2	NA	CASSQDIGGAVYGYTF	TGCGCCAGCAGCCAAGATATTGGGGGCGCGGTCTATGGCTACACCTTC
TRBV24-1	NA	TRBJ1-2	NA	CATSDSGYGYTF	TGTGCCACCAGTGACTCAGGGTACGGCTACACCTTC
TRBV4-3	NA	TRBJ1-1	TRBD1	CASSQTAGGRRTEAFF	TGCGCCAGCAGCCAAACGGCAGGGGGCCGGAGAACTGAAGCTTTCTTT
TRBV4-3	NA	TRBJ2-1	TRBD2	CASGGLDAVDEQFF	TGCGCCAGCGGGGGACTAGATGCTGTGGATGAGCAGTTCTTC
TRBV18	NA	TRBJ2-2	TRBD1	CASSRTGDTGELFF	TGTGCCAGCTCCCGGACAGGGGACACCGGGGAGCTGTTTTTT
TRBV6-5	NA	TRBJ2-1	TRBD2	CASSPTSDAPNEQFF	TGTGCCAGCAGTCCGACTAGCGACGCTCCCAATGAGCAGTTCTTC
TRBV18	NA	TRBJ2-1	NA	CASSRWPINNEQFF	TGTGCCAGCTCACGGTGGCCCATCAACAATGAGCAGTTCTTC
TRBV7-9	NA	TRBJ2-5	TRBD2	CASGTGGQETQYF	TGTGCCAGCGGGACGGGGGGGCAAGAGACCCAGTACTTC
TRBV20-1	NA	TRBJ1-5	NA	CSASTWDTNQPQHF	TGCAGTGCTAGTACTTGGGACACCAATCAGCCCCAGCATTTT
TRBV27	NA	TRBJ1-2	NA	CASTARYQASYGYTF	TGTGCCAGCACCGCACGGTACCAGGCGAGCTATGGCTACACCTTC
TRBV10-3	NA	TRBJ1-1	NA	CAISESTGLEAFF	TGTGCCATCAGTGAGTCGACAGGCTTAGAAGCTTTCTTT
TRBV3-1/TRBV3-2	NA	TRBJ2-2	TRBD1	CASSRRTGFGELFF	TGTGCCAGCAGCCGCAGGACAGGGTTCGGGGAGCTGTTTTTT
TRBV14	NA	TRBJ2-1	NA	CASSQPRFRGAGEQFF	TGTGCCAGCAGCCAACCTCGGTTTCGGGGGGCCGGTGAGCAGTTCTTC
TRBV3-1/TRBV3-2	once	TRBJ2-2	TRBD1	CASRTGWYSGELFF	TGTGCCAGTCGGACAGGGTGGTATTCCGGGGAGCTGTTTTTT
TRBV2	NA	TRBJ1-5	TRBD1	CASSDRTGGNQPQHF	TGTGCCAGCAGTGATAGGACAGGGGGCAATCAGCCCCAGCATTTT
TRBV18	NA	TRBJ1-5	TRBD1	CASSPGGTGDNQPQHF	TGTGCCAGCTCACCAGGGGGGACAGGGGACAATCAGCCCCAGCATTTT
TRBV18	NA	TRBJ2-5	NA	CASSLLPPGRSQETQYF	TGTGCCAGCTCACTCCTCCCGCCAGGAAGGTCCCAAGAGACCCAGTACTTC
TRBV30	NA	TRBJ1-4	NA	CAWSRTVEKLFF	TGTGCCTGGAGTCGCACGGTTGAAAAACTGTTTTTT
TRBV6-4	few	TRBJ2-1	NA	CASSPLFYSDEQFF	TGTGCCAGCAGTCCTCTCTTCTATAGCGATGAGCAGTTCTTC
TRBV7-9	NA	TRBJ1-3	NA	CASSLGGSGNTIYF	TGTGCCAGCAGCTTAGGAGGCTCTGGAAACACCATATATTTT
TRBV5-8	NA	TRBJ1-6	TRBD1	CASRGAGGSSPLHF	TGTGCCAGCAGAGGGGCAGGGGGCAGTTCACCCCTCCACTTT
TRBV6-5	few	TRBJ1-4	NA	CASRVEGGESEKLFF	TGTGCCAGCAGGGTTGAAGGAGGAGAGAGCGAAAAACTGTTTTTT
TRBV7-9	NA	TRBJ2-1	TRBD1	CASSLPGGSEQFF	TGTGCCAGCAGCTTACCAGGGGGCTCTGAGCAGTTCTTC
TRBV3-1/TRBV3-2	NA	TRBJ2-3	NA	CASSRHRASTDTQYF	TGTGCCAGCAGCCGCCACAGGGCTAGCACAGATACGCAGTATTTT
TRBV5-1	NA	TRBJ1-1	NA	CASSLRGMNTEAFF	TGCGCCAGCAGCTTGAGGGGTATGAACACTGAAGCTTTCTTT
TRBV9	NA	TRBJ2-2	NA	CASSGGQGGVTGELFF	TGTGCCAGCAGCGGGGGTCAGGGCGGAGTCACCGGGGAGCTGTTTTTT
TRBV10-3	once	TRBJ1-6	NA	CAISVEGQGYNSPLHF	TGTGCCATCAGTGTTGAAGGACAAGGCTATAATTCACCCCTCCACTTT
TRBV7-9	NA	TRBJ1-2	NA	CASSQQDNYGYTF	TGTGCCAGCAGCCAACAGGATAACTATGGCTACACCTTC
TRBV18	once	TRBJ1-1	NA	CASSRQAPNTEAFF	TGTGCCAGCTCCCGACAGGCCCCGAACACTGAAGCTTTCTTT
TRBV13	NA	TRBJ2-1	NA	CASSLDRRPNEQFF	TGTGCCAGCAGCTTGGACAGACGGCCCAATGAGCAGTTCTTC